A selection of T cell receptor beta chains follows, all from one sample in a study of T cells in Graves' hyperthyroidism and ophthalmopathy. TCRdb processed the multiplex PCR reads anew with MiXCR; each CDR3 protein has one entry. Here the sample spans 300,000 to 450,000 distinct CDR3 sequences, around 13% being singletons. Sequenced input: blood. These receptors originate from a woman aged 60-75 years with Graves' hyperthyroidism. CDR3s include the opening cysteine and the closing phenylalanine or tryptophan. A D gene is named only where the DNA matches it firmly. Clone size is not always given. Where it is, it says once, few, many or a class for expanded clones.

d_call: NA
j_call: TRBJ2-7
clone_size: many
v_call: TRBV3-1
cdr3_nt: TGTGCCAGCAGCCATGGAGTTAGTATCTACGAGCAGTACTTC
cdr3_aa: CASSHGVSIYEQYF

d_call: NA
j_call: TRBJ1-2
clone_size: few
v_call: TRBV24-1
cdr3_nt: TGTGCCACCCACCAACAGGGATACGGCTACACCTTC
cdr3_aa: CATHQQGYGYTF

d_call: TRBD1
j_call: TRBJ2-2
clone_size: many
v_call: TRBV7-9
cdr3_nt: TGTGCCAGCAGCCGTAGCCGGGACAGGGTTCGCACCGGGGAGCTGTTTTTT
cdr3_aa: CASSRSRDRVRTGELFF

d_call: NA
j_call: TRBJ2-7
clone_size: NA
v_call: TRBV7-2
cdr3_nt: TGTGCCAGCAGCTCAGGGGACACCACCTACGAGCAGTACTTC
cdr3_aa: CASSSGDTTYEQYF

d_call: TRBD2
j_call: TRBJ2-7
clone_size: NA
v_call: TRBV5-8
cdr3_nt: TGTGCCAGCAGCCGGGGGACTAGCGGGGGCCACTCCTACGAGCAGTACTTC
cdr3_aa: CASSRGTSGGHSYEQYF

d_call: NA
j_call: TRBJ1-3
clone_size: once
v_call: TRBV29-1
cdr3_nt: TGCAGCGTCGCCGACAGCTCTGGAAACACCATATATTTT
cdr3_aa: CSVADSSGNTIYF

d_call: TRBD1
j_call: TRBJ1-5
clone_size: few
v_call: TRBV20-1
cdr3_nt: TGCAGTGCCTATCGACAGGGGGTTCGCAATCAGCCCCAGCATTTT
cdr3_aa: CSAYRQGVRNQPQHF

d_call: TRBD2
j_call: TRBJ2-2
clone_size: many
v_call: TRBV12-3/TRBV12-4
cdr3_nt: TGTGCCAGCAGGGGACTAGCGGGCAACACCGGGGAGCTGTTTTTT
cdr3_aa: CASRGLAGNTGELFF

d_call: NA
j_call: TRBJ2-2
clone_size: few
v_call: TRBV27
cdr3_nt: TGTGCCAGCACTGACAGATACACCGGGGAGCTGTTTTTT
cdr3_aa: CASTDRYTGELFF

d_call: NA
j_call: TRBJ2-7
clone_size: many
v_call: TRBV6-6
cdr3_nt: TGTGCCAGCAGTTACCTAGCCGTTGAGGAGCAGTACTTC
cdr3_aa: CASSYLAVEEQYF

d_call: TRBD2
j_call: TRBJ2-1
clone_size: many
v_call: TRBV20-1
cdr3_nt: TGCAGTGCTAGAGACCTAGCGGGAGGGCTCCCTGAGCAGTTCTTC
cdr3_aa: CSARDLAGGLPEQFF

d_call: NA
j_call: TRBJ2-1
clone_size: few
v_call: TRBV7-9
cdr3_nt: TGTGCCAGCAGCCCGGACCCGGGGCGCGAGCAGTTCTTC
cdr3_aa: CASSPDPGREQFF

d_call: TRBD2
j_call: TRBJ2-3
clone_size: many
v_call: TRBV24-1
cdr3_nt: TGTGCCACCAGTGACGTACTAGCGGGAGGTCAAACAGATACGCAGTATTTT
cdr3_aa: CATSDVLAGGQTDTQYF

d_call: NA
j_call: TRBJ1-1
clone_size: many
v_call: TRBV30
cdr3_nt: TGTGCCTGGAGAGTGACGTTGAACACTGAAGCTTTCTTT
cdr3_aa: CAWRVTLNTEAFF

d_call: NA
j_call: TRBJ2-1
clone_size: few
v_call: TRBV15
cdr3_nt: TGTGCCACCAGCAGAGATCAACCAGCGGGTAATGACAATGAGCAGTTCTTC
cdr3_aa: CATSRDQPAGNDNEQFF

d_call: TRBD1
j_call: TRBJ2-2
clone_size: NA
v_call: TRBV27
cdr3_nt: TGTGCCAGCACCACCACCCGGGACAGGGGGTACACCGGGGAGCTGTTTTTT
cdr3_aa: CASTTTRDRGYTGELFF

d_call: NA
j_call: TRBJ2-1
clone_size: few
v_call: TRBV30
cdr3_nt: TGTGCCTGGAGTATTTCAGGGAGGGAGCAGTTCTTC
cdr3_aa: CAWSISGREQFF

d_call: TRBD2
j_call: TRBJ2-1
clone_size: many
v_call: TRBV6-1
cdr3_nt: TGTGCCAGCAGTGAAAGCGGGAGGTCCAATGAGCAGTTCTTC
cdr3_aa: CASSESGRSNEQFF

d_call: NA
j_call: TRBJ2-1
clone_size: NA
v_call: TRBV12-3/TRBV12-4
cdr3_nt: TGTGCCAGCAGCCCAACTTGGGATAGCTCCTACAATGAGCAGTTCTTC
cdr3_aa: CASSPTWDSSYNEQFF

d_call: TRBD2
j_call: TRBJ2-2
clone_size: many
v_call: TRBV12-3/TRBV12-4
cdr3_nt: TGTGCCAGCACCCGCAGCGGGGCCGATACCACCGGGGAGCTGTTTTTT
cdr3_aa: CASTRSGADTTGELFF

d_call: NA
j_call: TRBJ2-5
clone_size: NA
v_call: TRBV24-1
cdr3_nt: TGTGCCACCAGTGACAATCGCCGGGACACCTTCTACTTC
cdr3_aa: CATSDNRRDTFYF

d_call: NA
j_call: TRBJ2-7
clone_size: few
v_call: TRBV11-2
cdr3_nt: TGTGCCAACAGCGCGGGACAGCTCTACGAGCAGTACTTC
cdr3_aa: CANSAGQLYEQYF

d_call: TRBD2
j_call: TRBJ2-1
clone_size: NA
v_call: TRBV7-2
cdr3_nt: TGTGCCAACAGCTTGGGTTGGGGGGGGAGCAATGAGCAGTTCTTC
cdr3_aa: CANSLGWGGSNEQFF

d_call: TRBD1
j_call: TRBJ1-1
clone_size: NA
v_call: TRBV5-1
cdr3_nt: TGCGCCAGCAGCCCCGGACAGGAGCTCACTGAAGCTTTCTTT
cdr3_aa: CASSPGQELTEAFF

d_call: NA
j_call: TRBJ2-5
clone_size: many
v_call: TRBV28
cdr3_nt: TGTGCCAGCAGTTTCACTGGGACGTACCAAGAGACCCAGTACTTC
cdr3_aa: CASSFTGTYQETQYF

d_call: NA
j_call: TRBJ2-1
clone_size: NA
v_call: TRBV19
cdr3_nt: TGTGCCAGTAGTATAGTTGCGAGGACCTCCTACAATGAGCAGTTCTTC
cdr3_aa: CASSIVARTSYNEQFF

d_call: TRBD2
j_call: TRBJ2-1
clone_size: many
v_call: TRBV7-8
cdr3_nt: TGTGCCAGCAGCTTAGATGGGACTAGCGGAACCATTCAGTTCTTC
cdr3_aa: CASSLDGTSGTIQFF

d_call: TRBD2
j_call: TRBJ2-7
clone_size: few
v_call: TRBV5-4
cdr3_nt: TGTGCCAGCAGCGCGGACCAACTAGCGGGAAACGAGCAGTACTTC
cdr3_aa: CASSADQLAGNEQYF

d_call: NA
j_call: TRBJ2-1
clone_size: few
v_call: TRBV27
cdr3_nt: TGTGCCAGCAGTTTATCGTGGGACAATGAGCAGTTCTTC
cdr3_aa: CASSLSWDNEQFF